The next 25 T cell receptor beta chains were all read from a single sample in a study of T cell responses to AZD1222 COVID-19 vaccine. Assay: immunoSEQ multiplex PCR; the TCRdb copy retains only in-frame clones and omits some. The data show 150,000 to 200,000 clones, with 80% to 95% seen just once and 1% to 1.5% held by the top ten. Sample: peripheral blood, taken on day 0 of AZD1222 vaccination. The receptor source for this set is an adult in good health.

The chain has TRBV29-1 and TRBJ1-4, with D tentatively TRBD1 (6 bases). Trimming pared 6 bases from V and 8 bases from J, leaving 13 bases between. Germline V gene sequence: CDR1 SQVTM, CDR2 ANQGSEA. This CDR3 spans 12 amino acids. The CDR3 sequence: CSVIQGNEKLFF. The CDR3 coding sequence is TGCAGCGTCATACAGGGAAACGAAAAACTGTTTTTT.

The CDR3 is CATRDYNEQFF. The CDR3 coding sequence is TGTGCCACCCGGGACTACAATGAGCAGTTCTTC. The chain uses TRBV10-3 and TRBJ2-1; TRBD2 is a possible D gene (5 bases). This CDR3 region has 11 residues. Trimming took off 10 bases at V and 3 bases at J, with 7 bases between the two ends. Germline CDR1 and CDR2: ENHRY and SYGVKD.

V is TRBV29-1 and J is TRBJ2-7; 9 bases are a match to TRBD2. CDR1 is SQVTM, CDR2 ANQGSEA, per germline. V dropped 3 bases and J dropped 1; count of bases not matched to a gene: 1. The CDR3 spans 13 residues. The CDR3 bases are TGCAGCGTTGATACTAGCGGGTCCTACGAGCAGTACTTC. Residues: CSVDTSGSYEQYF.

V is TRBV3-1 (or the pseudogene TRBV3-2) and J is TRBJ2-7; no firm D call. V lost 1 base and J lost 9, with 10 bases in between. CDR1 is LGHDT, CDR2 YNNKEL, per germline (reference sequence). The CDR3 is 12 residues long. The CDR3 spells CASSQGPGWQYF. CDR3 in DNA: TGTGCCAGCAGCCAAGGACCTGGGTGGCAGTACTTC.

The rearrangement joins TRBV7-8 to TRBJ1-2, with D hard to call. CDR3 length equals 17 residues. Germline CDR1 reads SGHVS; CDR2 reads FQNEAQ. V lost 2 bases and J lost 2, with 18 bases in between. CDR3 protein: CASSLSGSQAYNYGYTF. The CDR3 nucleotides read TGTGCCAGCAGCTTAAGTGGGAGTCAGGCATACAACTATGGCTACACCTTC.

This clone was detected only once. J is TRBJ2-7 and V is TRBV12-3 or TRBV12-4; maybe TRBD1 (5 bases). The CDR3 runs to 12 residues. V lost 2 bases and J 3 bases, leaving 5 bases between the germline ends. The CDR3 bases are TGTGCCAGCAGTTTACAGGGCTACGAGCAGTACTTC. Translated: CASSLQGYEQYF.

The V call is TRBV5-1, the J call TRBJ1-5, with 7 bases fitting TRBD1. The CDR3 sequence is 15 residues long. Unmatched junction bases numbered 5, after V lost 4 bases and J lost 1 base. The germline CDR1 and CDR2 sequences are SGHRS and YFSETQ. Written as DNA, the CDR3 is TGCGCCAGCAGCCAGACAGGGAACAGCAATCAGCCCCAGCATTTT. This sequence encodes CASSQTGNSNQPQHF. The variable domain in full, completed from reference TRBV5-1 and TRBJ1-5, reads KAGVTQTPRYLIKTRGQQVTLSCSPISGHRSVSWYQQTPGQGLQFLFEYFSETQRNKGNFPGRFSGRQFSNSRSEMNVSTLELGDSALYLCASSQTGNSNQPQHFGDGTRLSIL.

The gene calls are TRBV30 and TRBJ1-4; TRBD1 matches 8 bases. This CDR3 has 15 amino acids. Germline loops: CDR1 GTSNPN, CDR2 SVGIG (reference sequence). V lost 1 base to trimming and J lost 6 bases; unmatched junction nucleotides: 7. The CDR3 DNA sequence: TGTGCCTGGAGTGACGGACAGGGTCAATATGAAAAACTGTTTTTT. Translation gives CAWSDGQGQYEKLFF. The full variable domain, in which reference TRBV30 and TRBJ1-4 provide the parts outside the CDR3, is SQTIHQWPATLVQPVGSPLSLECTVEGTSNPNLYWYRQAAGRGLQLLFYSVGIGQISSEVPQNLSASRPQDRQFILSSKKLLLSDSGFYLCAWSDGQGQYEKLFFGSGTQLSVL.

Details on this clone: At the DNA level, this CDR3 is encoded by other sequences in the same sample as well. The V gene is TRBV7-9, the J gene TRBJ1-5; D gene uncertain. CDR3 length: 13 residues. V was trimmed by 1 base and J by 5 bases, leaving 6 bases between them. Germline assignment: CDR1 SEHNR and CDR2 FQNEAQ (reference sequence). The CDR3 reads CASSLGGYQPQHF. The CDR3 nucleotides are TGTGCCAGCAGCTTAGGGGGATATCAGCCCCAGCATTTT.

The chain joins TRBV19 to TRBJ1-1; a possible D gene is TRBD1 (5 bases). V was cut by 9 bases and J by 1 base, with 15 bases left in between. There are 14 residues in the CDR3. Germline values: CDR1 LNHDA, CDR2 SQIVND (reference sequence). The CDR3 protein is CASSLGLPNTEAFF. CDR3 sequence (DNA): TGTGCCAGCAGTTTGGGACTACCGAACACTGAAGCTTTCTTT.

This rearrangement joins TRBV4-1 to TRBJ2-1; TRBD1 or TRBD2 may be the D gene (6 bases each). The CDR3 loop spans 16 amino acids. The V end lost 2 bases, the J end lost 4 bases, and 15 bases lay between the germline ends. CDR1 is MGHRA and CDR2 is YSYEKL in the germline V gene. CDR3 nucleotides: TGCGCCAGCAGCCAATCAGCCGGGGGCGGTTACAATGAGCAGTTCTTC. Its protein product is CASSQSAGGGYNEQFF.

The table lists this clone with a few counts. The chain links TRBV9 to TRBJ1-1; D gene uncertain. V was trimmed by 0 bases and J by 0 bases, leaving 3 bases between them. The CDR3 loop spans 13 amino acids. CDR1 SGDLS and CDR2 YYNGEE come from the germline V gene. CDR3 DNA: TGTGCCAGCAGCGTAGATGTGAACACTGAAGCTTTCTTT. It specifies CASSVDVNTEAFF.

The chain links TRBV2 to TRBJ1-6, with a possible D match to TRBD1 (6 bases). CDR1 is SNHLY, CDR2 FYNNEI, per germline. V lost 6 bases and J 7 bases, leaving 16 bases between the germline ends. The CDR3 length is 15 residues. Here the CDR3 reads CASRRQETQNSPLHF. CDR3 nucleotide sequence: TGTGCCAGCAGGAGACAGGAAACACAAAATTCACCCCTCCACTTT.

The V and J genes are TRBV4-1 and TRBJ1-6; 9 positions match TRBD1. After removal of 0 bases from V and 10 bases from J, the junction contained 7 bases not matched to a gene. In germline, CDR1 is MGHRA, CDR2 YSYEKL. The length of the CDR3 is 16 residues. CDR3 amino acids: CASSQEEGQGGSPLHF. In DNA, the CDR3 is TGCGCCAGCAGCCAAGAGGAGGGACAGGGAGGATCACCCCTCCACTTT.

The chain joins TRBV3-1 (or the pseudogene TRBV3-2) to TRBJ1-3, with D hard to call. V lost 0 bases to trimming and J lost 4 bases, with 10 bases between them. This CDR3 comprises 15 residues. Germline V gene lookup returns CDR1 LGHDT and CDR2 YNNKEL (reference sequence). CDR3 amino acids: CASSQDIVRGNTIYF. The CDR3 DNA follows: TGTGCCAGCAGCCAAGACATAGTTCGCGGAAACACCATATATTTT.

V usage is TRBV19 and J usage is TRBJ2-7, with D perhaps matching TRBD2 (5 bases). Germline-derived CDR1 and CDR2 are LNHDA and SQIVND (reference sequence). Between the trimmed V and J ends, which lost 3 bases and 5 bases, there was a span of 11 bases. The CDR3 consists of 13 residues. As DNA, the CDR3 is TGTGCCAGTAGTATGGTGGACTCGGACGAGCAGTACTTC. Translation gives CASSMVDSDEQYF. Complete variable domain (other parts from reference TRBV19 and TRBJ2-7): DGGITQSPKYLFRKEGQNVTLSCEQNLNHDAMYWYRQDPGQGLRLIYYSQIVNDFQKGDIAEGYSVSREKKESFPLTVTSAQKNPTAFYLCASSMVDSDEQYFGPGTRLTVT.

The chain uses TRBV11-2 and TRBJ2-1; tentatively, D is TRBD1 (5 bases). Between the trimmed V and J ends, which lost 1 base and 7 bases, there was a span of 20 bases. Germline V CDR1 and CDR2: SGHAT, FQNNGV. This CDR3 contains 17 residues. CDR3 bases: TGTGCCAGCAGCTTAGGGTCAGGGTCGTTCACTGGGAATGAGCAGTTCTTC. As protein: CASSLGSGSFTGNEQFF.

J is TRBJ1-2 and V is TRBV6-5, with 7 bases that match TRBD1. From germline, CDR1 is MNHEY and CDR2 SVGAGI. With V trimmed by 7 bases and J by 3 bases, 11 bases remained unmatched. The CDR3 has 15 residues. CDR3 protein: CASTRTGAAHYGYTF. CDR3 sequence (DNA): TGTGCCAGCACCAGGACAGGAGCCGCTCACTATGGCTACACCTTC.

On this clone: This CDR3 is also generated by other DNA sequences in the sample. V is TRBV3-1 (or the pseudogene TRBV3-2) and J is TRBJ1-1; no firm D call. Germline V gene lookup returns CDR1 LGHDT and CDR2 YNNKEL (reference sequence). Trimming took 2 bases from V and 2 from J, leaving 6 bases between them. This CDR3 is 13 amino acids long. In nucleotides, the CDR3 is TGTGCCAGCAGCCAAAAAGGCAACACTGAAGCTTTCTTT. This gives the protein CASSQKGNTEAFF.

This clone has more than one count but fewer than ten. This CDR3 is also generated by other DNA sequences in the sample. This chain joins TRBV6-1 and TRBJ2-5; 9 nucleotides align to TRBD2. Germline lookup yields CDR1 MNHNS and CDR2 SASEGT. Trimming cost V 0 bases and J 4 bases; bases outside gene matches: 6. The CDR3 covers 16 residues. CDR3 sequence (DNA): TGTGCCAGCAGTGAAGCCTCTAGCGGGGTTCGAGAGACCCAGTACTTC. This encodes CASSEASSGVRETQYF.

The CDR3 reads CASSQGISGVTDTQYF. CDR3 nucleotides: TGTGCCAGCAGCCAAGGGATTAGCGGGGTTACAGATACGCAGTATTTT. The V and J genes are TRBV3-1 (or the pseudogene TRBV3-2) and TRBJ2-3; 8 nucleotides agree with TRBD2. The V gene end was trimmed by 1 base and the J gene end by 3 bases; junction bases not matched to a gene: 6. CDR3 length: 16 residues. Looked up from germline, CDR1 is LGHDT and CDR2 is YNNKEL (reference sequence).

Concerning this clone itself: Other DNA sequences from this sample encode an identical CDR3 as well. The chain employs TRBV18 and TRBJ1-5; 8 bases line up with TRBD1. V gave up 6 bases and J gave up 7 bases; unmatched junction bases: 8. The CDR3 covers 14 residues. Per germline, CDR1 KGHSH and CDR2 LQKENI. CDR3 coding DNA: TGTGCCAGCTCGCCGGGACAGGCGGGACAGCCCCAGCATTTT. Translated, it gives CASSPGQAGQPQHF.

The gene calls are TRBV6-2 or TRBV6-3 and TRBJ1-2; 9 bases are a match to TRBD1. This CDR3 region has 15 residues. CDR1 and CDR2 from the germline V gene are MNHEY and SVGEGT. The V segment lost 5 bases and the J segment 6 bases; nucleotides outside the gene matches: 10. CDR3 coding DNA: TGTGCCAGCAGTCGAAATGGACAGGGGCTCGATGGCTACACCTTC. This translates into CASSRNGQGLDGYTF.

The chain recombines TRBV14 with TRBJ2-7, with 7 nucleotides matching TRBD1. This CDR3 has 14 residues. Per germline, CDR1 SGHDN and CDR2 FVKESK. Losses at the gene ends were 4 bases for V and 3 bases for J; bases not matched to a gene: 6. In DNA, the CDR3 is TGTGCCAGCAGCCCAGGGGGATCCAGCTACGAGCAGTACTTC. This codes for CASSPGGSSYEQYF.

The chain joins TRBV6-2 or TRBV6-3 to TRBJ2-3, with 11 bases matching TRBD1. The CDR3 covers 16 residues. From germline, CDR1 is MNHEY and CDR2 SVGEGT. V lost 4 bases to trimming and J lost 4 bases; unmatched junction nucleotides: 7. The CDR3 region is CASSSPGQGVADTQYF. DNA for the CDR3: TGTGCCAGCAGTTCCCCGGGACAGGGGGTTGCAGATACGCAGTATTTT.